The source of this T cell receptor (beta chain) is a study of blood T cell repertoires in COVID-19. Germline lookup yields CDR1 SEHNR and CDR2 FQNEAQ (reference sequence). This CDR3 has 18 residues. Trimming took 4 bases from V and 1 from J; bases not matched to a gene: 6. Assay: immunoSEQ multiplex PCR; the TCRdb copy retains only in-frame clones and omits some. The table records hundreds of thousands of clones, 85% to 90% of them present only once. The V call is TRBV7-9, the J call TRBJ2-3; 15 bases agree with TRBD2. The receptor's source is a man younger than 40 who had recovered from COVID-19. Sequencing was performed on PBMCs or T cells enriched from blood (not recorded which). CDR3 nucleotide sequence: TGTGCCAGCAGCTCGGGACTAGCGGGGGGACACCGCACAGATACGCAGTATTTT. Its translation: CASSSGLAGGHRTDTQYF.